This T cell receptor (beta chain) was recorded in a study of cytomegalovirus exposure and HLA in healthy donors (dated 2017 in TCRdb). Turning to the overall study: According to a later analysis, one platform produced both the 110 or so validation repertoires and the 700 or so repertoires of the first cohort. To predict cytomegalovirus infection status, the study brought together high-throughput TCR immunosequencing, statistical association of individual TCRs with disease status, and machine learning. The study aimed to test whether cataloging public T cell receptors could reveal signatures of past pathogen exposure. In addition to the first cohort of approximately 670 subjects, a separate validation cohort of over 90 different subjects was used.

V is cut back by 7 bases and J by 7 bases, with 2 bases in the junction unmatched. The germline V gene provides CDR1 MDHEN and CDR2 SYDVKM. Inclusive of the bounding cysteine and phenylalanine, the CDR3 is 13 residues long. Of all the DNA, just the CDR3 is kept, 39 bases in frame from base 1. Regarding this clone: Its antigen remains unidentified. Base qualities were left out, and no much larger clone turns up one base away.

Separate from the roughly 650-subject first cohort, the validation cohort of some 130 subjects was the group to which the donors belonged. What the research found in general, with its limitations: Of the cluster scores, roughly 95% were above 0 in a later analysis, which found that TCRs clustered in the first cohort also tended to co-occur in the roughly 130 validation repertoires. Across donors, most TCR sequences were observed very rarely, whereas some public TCRs were present in many individuals. The authors suggested that the approach could potentially be generalized to other disease states and immunological phenotypes. Cytomegalovirus status was reported to be diagnosed by the classifier with high specificity and sensitivity in both the original and validation cohorts. The study listed over 150 TCR beta chains as associated with cytomegalovirus. In vitro tests confirmed that three of the cytomegalovirus-associated TCR beta chains recognize cytomegalovirus antigens. All 120 or so repertoires were used to score co-occurrence in the validation cohort in a later analysis, because that analysis had no HLA typing for the cohort.

Libraries came from the immunoSEQ multiplex PCR assay. The authors processed their data as follows. A statistical classification framework was built for diagnosing cytomegalovirus status from the catalog of TCR beta chain sequences. What TCRdb holds here is the immuneACCESS table cut down to in-frame rearrangements. Part of the clones is not present; checked against another copy, under half of the missing clones reflect an unresolved V gene, and the others are unexplained. V and J calls and clone size are those listed in that table; D and trimming were worked out from the DNA. The sample yields about 160,000 clones; 85% to 90% were counted once. Roughly 6% of the sample is in the top ten clones.

The sequence links TRBV28 to TRBJ2-1; TRBD2 agrees with 12 junctional bases. The sequence was collected from a woman aged 30 to 39 in good health and CMV-seronegative. The specimen sequenced was PBMCs. The DNA sequence is as follows: TGTGCCAGCACCGGACTAGCGGGAAATGAGCAGTTCTTC. This encodes CASTGLAGNEQFF.